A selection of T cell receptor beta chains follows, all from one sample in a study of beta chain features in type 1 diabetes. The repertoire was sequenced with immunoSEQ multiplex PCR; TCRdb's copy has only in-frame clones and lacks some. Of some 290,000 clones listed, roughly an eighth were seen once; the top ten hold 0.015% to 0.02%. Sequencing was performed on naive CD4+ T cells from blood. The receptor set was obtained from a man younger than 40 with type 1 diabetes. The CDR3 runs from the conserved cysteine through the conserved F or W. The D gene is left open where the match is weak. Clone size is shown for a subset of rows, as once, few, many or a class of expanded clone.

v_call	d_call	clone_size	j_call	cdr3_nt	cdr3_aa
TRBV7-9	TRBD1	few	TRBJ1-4	TGTGCCAGCAGCGATACCCGGGACAGCGGCGAAAAACTGTTTTTT	CASSDTRDSGEKLFF
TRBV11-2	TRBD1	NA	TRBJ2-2	TGTGCCAGCAGCGTAAGACAGGGAACCGGGGAGCTGTTTTTT	CASSVRQGTGELFF
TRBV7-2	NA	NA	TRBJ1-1	TGTGCCAGCAGCCCCGCGGCAACTGAAGCTTTCTTT	CASSPAATEAFF
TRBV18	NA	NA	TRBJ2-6	TGTGCCAGCTCACCACTCACGGGGGGGGCCAACGTCCTGACTTTC	CASSPLTGGANVLTF
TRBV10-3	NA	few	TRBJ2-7	TGTGCCATCAGTGGTAAGGAGGGCGGACCGTCCTACGAGCAGTACTTC	CAISGKEGGPSYEQYF
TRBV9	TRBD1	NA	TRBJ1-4	TGTGCCAGCAGCGCCGGACAGGGTGGGGAAAAACTGTTTTTT	CASSAGQGGEKLFF
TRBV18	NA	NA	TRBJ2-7	TGTGCCAGCTCCTCAGGGGCACCCAGCTCCTACGAGCAGTACTTC	CASSSGAPSSYEQYF
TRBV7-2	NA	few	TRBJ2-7	TGTGCCAGCAGCCGTGGACAGAGAGCCTACGAGCAGTACTTC	CASSRGQRAYEQYF
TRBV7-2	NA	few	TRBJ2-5	TGTGCCAGCAGCTTAGGGGCCCTCGAAAAGACCCAGTACTTC	CASSLGALEKTQYF
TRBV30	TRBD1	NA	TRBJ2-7	TGTGCCTGGAGCTACAGGGGCCTACCGGGGAACAGGTACTTC	CAWSYRGLPGNRYF
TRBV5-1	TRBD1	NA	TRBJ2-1	TGCGCCAGCAGCTTGGCCGTTGGTCAGGGGGTCAATGAGCAGTTCTTC	CASSLAVGQGVNEQFF
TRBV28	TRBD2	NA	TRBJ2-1	TGTGCCAGCAGTCTAGCGGGAGAAAATGAGCAGTTCTTC	CASSLAGENEQFF
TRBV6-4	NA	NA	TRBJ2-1	TGTGCCAGCGCCCTTCACGGCTCCTACAATGAGCAGTTCTTC	CASALHGSYNEQFF
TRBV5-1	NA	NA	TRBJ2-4	TGCGCCAGCAGCTTAATACCCACGGACATTCAGTACTTC	CASSLIPTDIQYF
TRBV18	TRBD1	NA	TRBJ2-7	TGTGCCAGCTCACCGAGGGGACAGTCCTCCTACGAGCAGTACTTC	CASSPRGQSSYEQYF
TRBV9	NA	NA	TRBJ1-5	TGTGCCAGCAGCGTAGGAGGCTTTAGCAATCAGCCCCAGCATTTT	CASSVGGFSNQPQHF
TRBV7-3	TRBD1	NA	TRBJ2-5	TGTGCCAGCAGCTTAGTATCGGGACAGGGGCGGGAGACCCAGTACTTC	CASSLVSGQGRETQYF
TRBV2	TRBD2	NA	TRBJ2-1	TGTGCCAGCCGTGGGACTAGCGGGAACAATGAGCAGTTCTTC	CASRGTSGNNEQFF
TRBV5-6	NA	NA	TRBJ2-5	TGTGCCAGCAGCCTCCAAGAGACCCAGTACTTC	CASSLQETQYF
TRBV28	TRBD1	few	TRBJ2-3	TGTGCCAGCAGTTTACTGACAGGGGGCACAGATACGCAGTATTTT	CASSLLTGGTDTQYF
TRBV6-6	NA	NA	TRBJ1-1	TGTGCCAGCAGACAGGTAATGAACACTGAAGCTTTCTTT	CASRQVMNTEAFF
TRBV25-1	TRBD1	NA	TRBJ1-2	TGTGCCAGCAGGGATACGGGACAGGGGGAATCGGATGGCTACACCTTC	CASRDTGQGESDGYTF
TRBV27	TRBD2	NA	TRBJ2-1	TGTGCCAGCAGTCCCGGACTAGCGGGAGGGCCCGTTATAGACAATGAGCAGTTCTTC	CASSPGLAGGPVIDNEQFF
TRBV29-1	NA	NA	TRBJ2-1	TGCAGCGTTGTAAGGAACACAGGGTCCAATGAGCAGTTCTTC	CSVVRNTGSNEQFF
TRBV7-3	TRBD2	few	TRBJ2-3	TGTGCCAGCAGCCCTAGCGGGTACACAGATACGCAGTATTTT	CASSPSGYTDTQYF
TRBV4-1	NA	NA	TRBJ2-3	TGCGCCAGCAGCCAAGTTTTATTGCGAGATACGCAGTATTTT	CASSQVLLRDTQYF
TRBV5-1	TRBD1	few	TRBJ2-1	TGCGCCAGCAGCTTGGGCAGGGGGCTAAGTGTAGGCAATGAGCAGTTCTTC	CASSLGRGLSVGNEQFF
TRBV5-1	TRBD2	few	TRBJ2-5	TGCGCCAGCAGGTTGGGACTAGCGGGAGTTGAGACCCAGTACTTC	CASRLGLAGVETQYF
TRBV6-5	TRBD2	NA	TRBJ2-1	TGTGCCAGCAGGGCTAGCGGGACCAATGAGCAGTTCTTC	CASRASGTNEQFF
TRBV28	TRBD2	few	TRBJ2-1	TGTGCCAGCACGCGGGGCGGGGGTGAGCAGTTCTTC	CASTRGGGEQFF
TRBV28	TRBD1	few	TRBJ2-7	TGTGCCAGCACCGACACGACAGGGTCGGACGAGCAGTACTTC	CASTDTTGSDEQYF
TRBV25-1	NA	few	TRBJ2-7	TGTGCCAGCAGTGAGGAACCAGCAGGTCCCTACGAGCAGTACTTC	CASSEEPAGPYEQYF
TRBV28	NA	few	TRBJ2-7	TGTGCCAGCAGTTTACGACTACCAGAGCAGTACTTC	CASSLRLPEQYF
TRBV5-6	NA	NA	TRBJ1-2	TGTGCCAGCAGGGGCACAGGGCGTGGGGGCTATGGCTACACCTTC	CASRGTGRGGYGYTF
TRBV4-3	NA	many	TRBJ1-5	TGCGCCAGCAGCCAGCGGGTCGATCAGCCCCAGCATTTT	CASSQRVDQPQHF
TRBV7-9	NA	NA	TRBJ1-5	TGTGCCAGCAGCTTGGTTGGAGGGGGCAATCAGCCCCAGCATTTT	CASSLVGGGNQPQHF
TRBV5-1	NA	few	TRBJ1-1	TGCGCCAGCAGCTTGGACAGGGCAAACACTGAAGCTTTCTTT	CASSLDRANTEAFF
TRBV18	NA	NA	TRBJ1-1	TGTGCCAGCTCACCACCAGGGGCGGACCCTGAAGCTTTCTTT	CASSPPGADPEAFF
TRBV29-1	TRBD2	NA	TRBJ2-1	TGCAGCGTCCTAGGACTAGCGGGATACTCCTACAATGAGCAGTTCTTC	CSVLGLAGYSYNEQFF
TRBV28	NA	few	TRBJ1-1	TGTGCCAGCAGTCCCTCCCTCACTGAAGCTTTCTTT	CASSPSLTEAFF
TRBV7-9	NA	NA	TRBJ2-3	TGTGCCAGCAGCCGAGGTGTCCGCACAAATACGCAGTATTTT	CASSRGVRTNTQYF
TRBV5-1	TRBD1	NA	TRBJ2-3	TGCGCCAGCAGCCCCGACAGGGGGCACACAGATACGCAGTATTTT	CASSPDRGHTDTQYF
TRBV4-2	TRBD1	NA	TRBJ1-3	TGTGCCAGCAGCCCAAAGGTGGACAGGGGAAACACCATATATTTT	CASSPKVDRGNTIYF
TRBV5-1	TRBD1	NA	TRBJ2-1	TGCGCCAGCAGGCCCCAGGGGGAGTGGAATGAGCAGTTCTTC	CASRPQGEWNEQFF
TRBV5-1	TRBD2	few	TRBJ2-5	TGCGCCAGCAGCTTGCGGGAGGGACAAGAGACCCAGTACTTC	CASSLREGQETQYF
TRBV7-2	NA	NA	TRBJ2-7	TGTGCCAGCAGCCAAGTTCTAATCGGCGAGCAGTACTTC	CASSQVLIGEQYF
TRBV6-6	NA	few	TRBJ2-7	TGTGCCAGCAGTTTCCCTGCTGAGGAGCAGTACTTC	CASSFPAEEQYF
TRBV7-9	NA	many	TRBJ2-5	TGTGCCAGCTTAACAGGGTTGAGCGAGACCCAGTACTTC	CASLTGLSETQYF
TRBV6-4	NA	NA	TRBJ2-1	TGTGCCAGCAGCGAACAGGGCTTGAGCTCCTACAATGAGCAGTTCTTC	CASSEQGLSSYNEQFF
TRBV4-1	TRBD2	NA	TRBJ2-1	TGCGCCAGCAGCCATGTACCGGGACTAGCGGGAGTGGAGCAGTTCTTC	CASSHVPGLAGVEQFF
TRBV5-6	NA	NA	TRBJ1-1	TGTGCCAGCAGCCCGTACAGCAACCTAAACACTGAAGCTTTCTTT	CASSPYSNLNTEAFF
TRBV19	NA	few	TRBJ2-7	TGTGCCAGTATCTTGTACGAGCAGTACTTC	CASILYEQYF
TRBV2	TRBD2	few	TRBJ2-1	TGTGCCAGCAGTTCAGCGGGAGGCTACAATGAGCAGTTCTTC	CASSSAGGYNEQFF
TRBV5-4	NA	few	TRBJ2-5	TGTGCCAGCAGCTTGAGCCACGTACAAGAGACCCAGTACTTC	CASSLSHVQETQYF